The clone carrying this T cell receptor beta chain showed up many times. The target antigen is unknown. No cell fractionation was done, so the repertoire covers all unsorted peripheral blood T cells. These data come from a study of HIV-infected patients and healthy controls. Whole-study results and caveats: When repertoires were size-matched, rare events in HIV-infected data became overweighted. Compared with controls, mean Gini indices were significantly raised in HIV-infected repertoires, possibly indicating oligoclonality.

V lost 3 bases to trimming and J lost 2 bases, with 12 bases between them. The CDR3 length is 15 residues. Germline assignment: CDR1 KGHSH and CDR2 LQKENI. Alpha and beta constant-region primers primed reverse transcription of approximately 460 ng RNA. Alpha and beta chain libraries were made separately by chain-specific third strand synthesis with multiplexing indices. One primer pair amplified all rearrangements per chain; each cDNA got molecular barcodes. A 5' RACE adapter with a random hexamer and the SP2 primer site was joined to cDNA. TCRdb processed the 5' RACE reads anew with MiXCR; each CDR3 protein has one entry. The top ten hold about 2% of the sample, which has 17,000 or so distinct CDR3 sequences, around 5.5% seen once.

This chain connects TRBV18 to TRBJ2-3; tentative D call: TRBD2 (5 bases). This sequence was found in an adult in good health. The sample taken for sequencing was blood. The CDR3, as DNA: TGTGCCAGCTCACCTCGAGACGGGAACACAGATACGCAGTATTTT. Protein product: CASSPRDGNTDTQYF.